The entry below describes one TCR beta chain. Participants came from some 23 US areas, aged about 18 to 95 years. Original data processing: Reference gene primer amplification yielded estimated nucleated cell counts. Produced via immunoSEQ multiplex PCR; TCRdb's table is partial and in-frame only. V and J calls and clone size are given by that table; D and trimming were obtained from the DNA. This sample yields some 350,000 clones, of which over 75% are seen a single time; over 0.95% belongs to the top ten. This specimen comes from a study of blood T cell repertoires in COVID-19. For the study at large: Samples taken during acute and convalescent COVID-19 were collected in the United States, Italy and Spain.

Material for sequencing was PBMCs or T cells enriched from blood (not recorded which). The TCR originated in a man in his late teens or twenties who had recovered from COVID-19.

The CDR3 protein is CASSLSGGTSVYNEQFF. CDR3 nucleotides: TGTGCCAGCAGCCTAAGTGGTGGGACTAGCGTCTACAATGAGCAGTTCTTC. The chain has TRBV14 and TRBJ2-1, with 10 bases identical to TRBD2. The CDR3 is 17 residues long. V lost 4 bases to trimming and J lost 3 bases; unmatched junction nucleotides: 9. CDR1 and CDR2 (germline): SGHDN, FVKESK.